This TCR beta chain was profiled in a study of T cells in Graves' hyperthyroidism and ophthalmopathy. Regions amplified from RNA transcripts were the TCR beta CDR3 regions. TCR CDR3 regions were first amplified by RT-PCR with HTBI primers. Each CDR3 protein is one row after TCRdb ran MiXCR on the multiplex PCR reads. The data show 650,000 to 800,000 distinct CDR3 sequences, roughly 45% seen once. About this clonotype itself: Its antigen remains unidentified.

Study results and caveats: The model identified upcoming ophthalmopathy a median approximately 6.5 months ahead of onset. Also found in blood were most expanded thyroid clonotypes above 0.001.

Uncontrolled infection, other autoimmune disease, pregnancy and lactation each barred patients from inclusion. The clonotype originates from an adult man with Graves' disease, either hyperthyroidism or ophthalmopathy (not recorded which). Material: peripheral blood or thyroid tissue (not recorded which).

CDR3 amino acids: CASSYGGTYEQYF. The CDR3 coding sequence is TGTGCCAGCAGTTACGGGGGAACCTACGAGCAGTACTTC. This chain connects TRBV6-6 to TRBJ2-7; D assignment may be TRBD1 or TRBD2 (5 bases each). This CDR3 comprises 13 residues. V lost 2 bases and J lost 2, with 7 bases in between. The germline gives CDR1 MNHNY, CDR2 SVGAGI (reference sequence).